Presented here are 23 T cell receptor beta chains from one specimen sequenced in a study of blood T cell repertoires in COVID-19. Profiling relied on immunoSEQ multiplex PCR, and the TCRdb table lists in-frame clones only, not all of them. The table shows roughly 200,000 clones, with around 81% occurring only once. The sample comprised peripheral blood. These receptors came from a woman aged 40 to 50 with COVID-19, enrolled during active disease.

The chain couples TRBV6-1 to TRBJ2-1; D perhaps matches TRBD2 (6 bases). The CDR3 sequence is 14 residues long. Trimming stripped 2 bases from V and 11 bases from J, with 16 bases between. Germline CDR1 reads MNHNS; CDR2 reads SASEGT. The CDR3 DNA follows: TGTGCCAGCAGTGAAAGGGTGAAGGCGGGGAAGCAGTTCTTC. It translates to CASSERVKAGKQFF.

V gene TRBV19 combines with J gene TRBJ2-5; weak D call: TRBD2 (5 bases). Germline V lookup: CDR1 LNHDA, CDR2 SQIVND (reference sequence). V was clipped by 2 bases and J by 5 bases, with 9 bases between them. The CDR3 runs 13 residues. As DNA, the CDR3 is TGTGCCAGTAGTATAACGGGGTGGGAGACCCAGTACTTC. Translating gives CASSITGWETQYF.

This chain joins TRBV6-5 and TRBJ1-1, with 7 bases fitting TRBD1. J was trimmed by 5 bases and V by 7 bases; bases with no gene match: 10. Per the germline V gene, CDR1 is MNHEY and CDR2 is SVGAGI. CDR3 length: 14 amino acids. DNA for the CDR3: TGTGCCAGCAAACCAGGGGGGTATGAAACTGAAGCTTTCTTT. Amino acid sequence: CASKPGGYETEAFF.

The rearrangement links TRBV15 to TRBJ2-5; 10 nucleotides match TRBD1. Germline CDR1 and CDR2: LNHNV and YYDKDF (reference sequence). This CDR3 region has 17 residues. Unmatched junction bases numbered 7, after V lost 3 bases and J lost 0 bases. The CDR3 nucleotides read TGTGCCACCAGCAGTGGGGACAGGGGAAGTTACCAAGAGACCCAGTACTTC. Translation: CATSSGDRGSYQETQYF.

J is TRBJ2-1 and V is TRBV10-3; possibly TRBD2 for D (6 bases). V was pared by 0 bases and J by 9 bases, with 21 bases between. The CDR3 runs 17 residues. The germline gives CDR1 ENHRY, CDR2 SYGVKD. CDR3 nucleotides: TGTGCCATCAGTGAGTCCCTATCCCACTCTAGCGCTGGTGAGCAGTTCTTC. It encodes CAISESLSHSSAGEQFF.

The sample holds one count of this clone. The rearrangement links TRBV18 to TRBJ1-2; TRBD1 matches at 10 bases. CDR3 length: 15 amino acids. Losses at the gene ends were 6 bases for V and 2 bases for J; bases not matched to a gene: 6. Germline loops: CDR1 KGHSH, CDR2 LQKENI. The CDR3 is CASSLDRGQNYGYTF. The CDR3 DNA is TGTGCCAGCTCCCTAGACAGGGGGCAGAACTATGGCTACACCTTC.

The rearrangement joins TRBV18 to TRBJ1-1; 7 nucleotides match TRBD1. CDR3 length: 16 amino acids. The V gene end was trimmed by 1 base and the J gene end by 2 bases; junction bases not matched to a gene: 7. CDR1 is KGHSH, CDR2 LQKENI, per germline. CDR3 loop: CASSPLSRTGNTEAFF. The CDR3 nucleotides read TGTGCCAGCTCACCACTATCCCGGACAGGCAACACTGAAGCTTTCTTT.

The CDR3 sequence: CASSQVGGGTEAFF. The DNA of the CDR3 is TGCGCCAGCAGCCAAGTAGGAGGAGGCACTGAAGCTTTCTTT. The rearrangement uses TRBV4-1 and TRBJ1-1; no clear D. V was trimmed by 1 base and J by 4 bases, leaving 10 bases between them. Germline V gene sequence: CDR1 MGHRA, CDR2 YSYEKL. The length of the CDR3 is 14 residues.

The rearrangement links TRBV28 to TRBJ1-2; D may be TRBD1 (6 bases). Germline CDR1 is MDHEN and CDR2 is SYDVKM. Trimming shortened V by 6 bases and J by 7 bases, and 15 bases separated the two germline ends. CDR3 length: 13 amino acids. The CDR3 coding sequence is TGTGCCAGCAGCCTAACAGGGAGAATTGGCTACACCTTC. This encodes CASSLTGRIGYTF.

The V and J genes are TRBV29-1 and TRBJ2-1; D is unresolved. Germline CDR1 SQVTM, CDR2 ANQGSEA. The CDR3 runs 12 residues. V shed 7 bases and J shed 8 bases, with 15 bases lying between them. The CDR3 nucleotides read TGCAGCGCCAGATCCAGTTCCCATGAGCAGTTCTTC. Its protein product is CSARSSSHEQFF.

The chain has TRBV3-1 (or the pseudogene TRBV3-2) and TRBJ1-2; D is unclear. CDR3 length equals 13 residues. The ends were cut back, 8 bases at V and 3 bases at J, with 13 bases in the middle. The germline gives CDR1 LGHDT, CDR2 YNNKEL (reference sequence). The CDR3 region has the DNA TGTGCCAGCGCGGTAAGGGAGGACTATGGCTACACCTTC. It encodes CASAVREDYGYTF.

The chain couples TRBV19 to TRBJ2-6; a weak D match, TRBD2 (7 bases). The germline V gene has CDR1 LNHDA and CDR2 SQIVND (reference sequence). The CDR3 covers 16 residues. The germline V and J ends were trimmed by 10 bases and 0 bases, with 16 bases remaining between them. The CDR3 here is CATSGGGFSGANVLTF. The CDR3, as DNA: TGTGCCACCTCTGGGGGGGGCTTCTCTGGGGCCAACGTCCTGACTTTC.

This clone was observed a few times. This rearrangement joins TRBV11-3 to TRBJ2-3; no definite D call. The CDR3 spans 13 residues. V lost 1 base and J lost 4, with 6 bases in between. Looked up from germline, CDR1 is SGHNT and CDR2 is YENEEA. CDR3 nucleotide sequence: TGTGCCAGCAGCTTAGGCTACCCAGATACGCAGTATTTT. Amino acids: CASSLGYPDTQYF.

V usage is TRBV27 and J usage is TRBJ2-1, with 9 nucleotides matching TRBD1. CDR1 and CDR2 from the germline V gene are MNHEY and SMNVEV (reference sequence). The ends lost 6 bases at V and 5 bases at J; junction bases unmatched: 17. The CDR3 has 18 amino acids. The CDR3 nucleotides are TGTGCCAGCAGCCCCAGCCCTCCCACAGGGGGCAATGACAATGAGCAGTTCTTC. Translating it yields CASSPSPPTGGNDNEQFF.

CDR3 in DNA: TGTGCCAGCAGTTTATCGGGGACTAGCGGGCCGATCTCCTACGAGCAGTACTTC. Amino acids: CASSLSGTSGPISYEQYF. The rearrangement uses TRBV28 and TRBJ2-7, with 12 bases that match TRBD2. Germline V lookup: CDR1 MDHEN, CDR2 SYDVKM. This CDR3 has 18 amino acids. J gave up 0 bases and V 1 base, and 7 bases lay outside the gene matches. Using reference TRBV28 and TRBJ2-7 for the parts outside the CDR3, the full variable domain is DVKVTQSSRYLVKRTGEKVFLECVQDMDHENMFWYRQDPGLGLRLIYFSYDVKMKEKGDIPEGYSVSREKKERFSLILESASTNQTSMYLCASSLSGTSGPISYEQYFGPGTRLTVT.

Here the CDR3 reads CASSSTDTDTQYF. CDR3 nucleotides: TGTGCCAGCAGCTCGACAGACACAGATACGCAGTATTTT. This sequence joins TRBV12-3 or TRBV12-4 and TRBJ2-3; TRBD1 might be the D (5 bases). V was pared by 6 bases and J by 2 bases, with 9 bases between. The CDR3 extends over 13 amino acids.

The J gene is TRBJ2-5, the V gene TRBV29-1, with 7 bases matching TRBD1. Trimming at V came to 3 bases and at J to 5 bases, leaving 6 bases not matched to a gene. This CDR3 spans 13 amino acids. Germline loops: CDR1 SQVTM, CDR2 ANQGSEA. For the CDR3, the DNA is TGCAGCGTTGAGTCCGGCAGGGGGGAGACCCAGTACTTC. It yields the protein CSVESGRGETQYF.

This clone was seen only a few times. The V and J genes are TRBV6-5 and TRBJ2-3; D gene ambiguous. The V gene lost 2 bases and the J gene lost 4 bases, with 10 bases spanning the gap. The length of the CDR3 is 14 residues. In germline, CDR1 is MNHEY, CDR2 SVGAGI. CDR3 protein: CASSYIPAADTQYF. CDR3 in DNA: TGTGCCAGCAGTTACATCCCCGCGGCAGATACGCAGTATTTT.

J is TRBJ1-2 and V is TRBV2; D is perhaps TRBD1 (5 bases). The CDR3 runs to 14 residues. V was trimmed by 6 bases and J by 4 bases, leaving 15 bases between them. Germline V gives CDR1 SNHLY, CDR2 FYNNEI. The CDR3 nucleotides are TGTGCCAGCAGCCGGGACGCGGGAGGCTATGGCTACACCTTC. It translates to CASSRDAGGYGYTF.

V usage is TRBV28 and J usage is TRBJ2-3; D is possibly TRBD2 (5 bases). CDR3 length: 14 amino acids. Germline CDR1 is MDHEN and CDR2 is SYDVKM. Trimming stripped 2 bases from V and 2 bases from J, with 8 bases between. DNA of the CDR3: TGTGCCAGCAGTTTAAGCCGGGACACAGATACGCAGTATTTT. Translation gives CASSLSRDTDTQYF.

About this clone: This may be a read error, as it is one base from a much larger clone. This sample includes further DNA sequences coding for the same CDR3. The V gene is TRBV9, the J gene TRBJ2-2; TRBD2 agrees at 7 bases. The length of the CDR3 is 16 residues. In germline, CDR1 is SGDLS, CDR2 YYNGEE. V was pared by 0 bases and J by 0 bases, with 2 bases of the junction left unmatched. Here the CDR3 reads CASSVVAGANTGELFF. In nucleotides, the CDR3 is TGTGCCAGCAGCGTAGTCGCGGGGGCGAACACCGGGGAGCTGTTTTTT.

V is TRBV29-1 and J is TRBJ1-1, with 9 bases fitting TRBD1. The CDR3 runs 14 residues. J lost 4 bases, V lost 4 bases, and 7 bases had no gene match. Germline lookup yields CDR1 SQVTM and CDR2 ANQGSEA. This CDR3 is CSVVKQGAGTEAFF. In DNA form, the CDR3 reads TGCAGCGTTGTAAAACAGGGGGCTGGCACTGAAGCTTTCTTT.

The V gene is TRBV19, the J gene TRBJ1-2; tentative D call: TRBD1 (5 bases). V lost 4 bases and J lost 7, with 13 bases in between. Germline loops: CDR1 LNHDA, CDR2 SQIVND (reference sequence). The CDR3 has 13 residues. In DNA form, the CDR3 reads TGTGCCAGTAGTACAGGGCTATTTGCTGGCTACACCTTC. Translation gives CASSTGLFAGYTF.